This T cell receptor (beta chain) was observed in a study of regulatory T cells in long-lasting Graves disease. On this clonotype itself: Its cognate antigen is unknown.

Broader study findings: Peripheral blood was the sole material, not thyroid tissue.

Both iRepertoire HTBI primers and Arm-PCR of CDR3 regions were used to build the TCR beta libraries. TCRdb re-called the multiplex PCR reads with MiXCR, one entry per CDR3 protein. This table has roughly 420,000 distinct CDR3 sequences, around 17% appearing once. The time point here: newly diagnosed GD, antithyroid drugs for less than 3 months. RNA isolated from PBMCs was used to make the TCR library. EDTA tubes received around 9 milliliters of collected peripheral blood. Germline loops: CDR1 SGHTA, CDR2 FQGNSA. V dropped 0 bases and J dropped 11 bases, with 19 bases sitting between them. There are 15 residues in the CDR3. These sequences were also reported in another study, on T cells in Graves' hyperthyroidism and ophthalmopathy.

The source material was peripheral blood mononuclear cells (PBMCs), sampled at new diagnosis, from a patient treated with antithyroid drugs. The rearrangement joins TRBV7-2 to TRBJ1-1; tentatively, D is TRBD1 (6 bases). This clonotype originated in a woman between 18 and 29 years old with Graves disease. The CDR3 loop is CASSLAGGDLGWAFF. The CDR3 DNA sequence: TGTGCCAGCAGCTTAGCAGGGGGAGATTTGGGATGGGCTTTCTTT.